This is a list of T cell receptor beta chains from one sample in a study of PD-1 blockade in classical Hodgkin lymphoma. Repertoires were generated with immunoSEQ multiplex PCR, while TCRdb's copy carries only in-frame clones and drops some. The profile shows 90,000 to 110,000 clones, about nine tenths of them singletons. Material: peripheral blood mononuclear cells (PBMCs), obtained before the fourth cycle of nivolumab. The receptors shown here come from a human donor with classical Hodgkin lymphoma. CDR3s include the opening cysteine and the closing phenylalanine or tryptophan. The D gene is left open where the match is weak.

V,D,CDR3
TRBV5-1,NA,CASSLGGSGLSGNTIYF
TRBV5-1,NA,CASSSGRGNEKLFF
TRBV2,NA,CASSEWISGNTIYF
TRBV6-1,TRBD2,CASIELSSGNYNEQFF
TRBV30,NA,CAWKIEKDSPLHF
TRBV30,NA,CAWSPFSRAPNQPQHF
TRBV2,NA,CASSEWAQETQYF
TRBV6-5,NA,CATRGEGGASYEQYF
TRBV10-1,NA,CASSDPNTGELFF
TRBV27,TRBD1,CASSITGTGSYEQYF
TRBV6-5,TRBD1,CASSYSSRGLNYGYTF
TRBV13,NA,CASSVRGNQETQYF
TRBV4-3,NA,CASSQETQGSTEAFF
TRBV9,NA,CASSVVDSSSGNTIYF
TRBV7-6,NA,CASSLEGHRSNQPQHF
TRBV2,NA,CASSVQGTAKNIQYF
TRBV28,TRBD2,CASGLAGATGHYEQYF
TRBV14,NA,CASSQVETGPPYF
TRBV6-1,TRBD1,CASSLRQGGDEKLFF
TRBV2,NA,CASSDGSFSNQPQHF
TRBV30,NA,CAWSAAYEQYF
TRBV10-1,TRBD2,CASSESGTSGTDTQYF
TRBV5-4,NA,CASSLQGQGHEAFF
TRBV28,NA,CASIDMGRVNTGELFF
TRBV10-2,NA,CASSDGAYYEQYF
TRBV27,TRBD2,CASSFRGLAATYEQYF
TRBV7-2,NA,CASSLPRQSTEAFF
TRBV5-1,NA,CASSPSPGVKNTGELFF
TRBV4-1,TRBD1,CASSQPDRDSPLHF
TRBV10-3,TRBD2,CAIRGTSGRTDTQYF
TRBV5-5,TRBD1,CASSLSTGDYGYTF
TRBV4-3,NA,CASSQDSPDIYEQYF
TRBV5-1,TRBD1,CASRSPQQGAQETQYF
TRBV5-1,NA,CASRPTGWEETQYF
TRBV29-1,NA,CSGRRFGELFF
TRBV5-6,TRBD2,CASSPGGQGFLYEQYF
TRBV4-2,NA,CASSQEIRETQYF
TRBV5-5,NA,CASSWVGTENNQPQHF
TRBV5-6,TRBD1,CASSSTGTGAGELFF
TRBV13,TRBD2,CASSYRTSGDTQYF
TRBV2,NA,CASSGTWGVNEQFF
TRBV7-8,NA,CASSLSGSGADTQYF
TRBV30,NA,CAWRRVAKNIQYF
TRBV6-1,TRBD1,CASTRDSLYQPQHF
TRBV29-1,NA,CSVGRGNTGELFF
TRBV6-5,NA,CASSYARNRNYGYTF
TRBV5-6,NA,CASSSSLEGSYNEQFF
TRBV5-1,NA,CASSPGLPNNEQFF
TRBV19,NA,CASSIAGKSMNTEAFF
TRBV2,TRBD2,CASRYGWPSGAYEQYF
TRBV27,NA,CASLRRQGRINEQFF
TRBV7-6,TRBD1,CASSGPGQGGETQYF
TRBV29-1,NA,CSAQSRVRQNIQYF